Sequencing of this TCR beta chain was carried out in a study of cytomegalovirus exposure and HLA in healthy donors (dated by TCRdb to the late 2010s). About the investigation overall: An earlier analysis of roughly 570 of the donors reported over 250 Gb of sequence data and around 100 million unique TCR beta sequences obtained from some 170 million T cells. An early release covering approximately 600 HLA-typed donors comprised approximately 290 gigabases of sequencing data and around 85 million unique TCR sequences. The genetic ancestry cluster associated with self-reported Caucasian donors included approximately 85% of the roughly 390 genotyped donors. The study was designed to test whether signatures of past pathogen exposure could be identified by cataloging public T cell receptors. The study profiled the T cell repertoires of 666 subjects by immunosequencing and related them to cytomegalovirus serostatus. Besides the first cohort of 500 to 700 subjects, a separate validation cohort made up of 120 different subjects was used. High-throughput TCR immunosequencing, statistical association of individual TCRs with disease status, and machine learning were combined to predict cytomegalovirus infection status. A later analysis re-examined previously published TCR beta repertoires from 610 or so donors and added high-resolution HLA genotyping to investigate patterns of TCR occurrence. Rather than using new phenotypic data, the later analysis identified candidate immune exposures from TCR beta sequences and from how often those sequences occurred across donors. An earlier analysis of roughly 600 of the donors used high-throughput TCR beta sequencing to judge whether each TCR beta V gene segment behaved as functional or pseudogenic. Donor age, sex, ethnicity and CMV serostatus were compiled alongside the repertoire data. In a later genetic analysis, genome-wide SNP genotypes for about three fifths of the roughly 670 donors were used, and that subset was treated as a discovery cohort. All discovery cohort repertoires had been generated on a single sequencing platform. HLA typing included class I and class II loci at four-digit resolution. The number of typed donors differed by locus: roughly 620-640 for A, B, C, DRB1 and DQB1; 500 to 550 for DQA1; 606 for DPA1; and roughly 470 for DPB1. Roughly five DR-DQ haplotypes were handled as single units for association and clustering, since linkage in the cohort was strong. Among roughly 400 genotyped donors of the cohort, an average of approximately 250,000 unique TCR beta nucleotide sequences were sequenced per donor, around 20% of them non-productive. Results and caveats for the whole study, not just this receptor: In a later genetic analysis, a missense DCLRE1C variant was associated with V-gene and J-gene trimming of TCR beta chains, and the association was replicated in an independent cohort. According to a later genetic analysis, donors in an Asian-associated ancestry cluster had fewer N-insertions in productive TCRs than the approximately 650-donor mean. In a later analysis, several top co-occurrence clusters were reported to appear linked to parvovirus B19, influenza, CMV and Epstein-Barr virus. In a later analysis, the rate of TCR association differed among HLA loci, with DRB1 alleles having the most associated TCRs and HLA-C alleles having the fewest. In both the original and validation cohorts, the classifier was reported to diagnose cytomegalovirus status with high specificity and sensitivity. Three of the identified cytomegalovirus-associated TCR beta chains were confirmed in vitro to be specific for cytomegalovirus antigens. Some IMGT-functional V segments, including TRBV6-2 and TRBV6-3, could not be distinguished by the 87-base-pair reads and were therefore excluded. Roughly uniform sequencing depth across donors was assumed in presence/absence analyses, although this assumption may not hold. The only immune exposure information available for the cohort was CMV serostatus. Strong co-occurrence of HLA alleles, especially DR and DQ, made assigning TCR associations to individual alleles difficult. Linkage disequilibrium might explain the correlated functional status among segregating V segments, but an unknown experimental factor could not be excluded. HLA typing was unavailable for some donors at each locus, so association tests used only the typed subset. Only TCR beta chains were sequenced in this cohort, and the absence of alpha or paired-chain data limited detectable features. According to the authors, the approach could potentially be generalized to other disease states and immunological phenotypes. In a later analysis, HLA-associated TCR beta chains were found to be more clonally expanded and to have lower generation probabilities than equally common non-associated chains. A later analysis found that most CMV-associated TCR beta chains appeared HLA-restricted, with HLA associations seemingly driven largely by CMV exposure. Because counts were too low, about 17 rarely observed V segments, including chromosome 9 orphons, were excluded from the earlier analysis of a few hundred of the donors. A cluster of highly shared sequence variants was judged likely to be a technical artifact of the sequencing pipeline. An earlier analysis of approximately 530 of the donors showed that most TCR beta V segments appeared in productive rearrangements either about 87% or about 30% of the time, which broadly matched IMGT annotations. A further reported finding was that TCR beta sequences accurately predicted the HLA-A and HLA-B alleles for most subjects in the first cohort. In the study, approximately 160 TCR beta chains were listed as associated with cytomegalovirus. In a later analysis, 16,951 TCR beta sequences were associated with specific HLA alleles at a false discovery rate of 0.05. Across donors, most TCR sequences were observed very rarely, whereas some public TCRs were present in many individuals.

V trim: 4 bases; J trim: 9 bases; unmatched bases: 7. The CDR3 spans 15 residues, from the cysteine through the phenylalanine. Of the read, only the CDR3 DNA is kept; its 45 bases are in frame from base 1. CDR1 and CDR2 were assigned from the germline V gene as SGDLS and YYNGEE. In total, roughly 710 healthy bone marrow donors made up the cohort. All cohort members were sampled while nominally healthy, although unrecorded immune exposures were likely present. The donor was CMV seronegative and was included in the group of around 320 seronegative cohort members. Each donor provided a peripheral blood sample, and peripheral blood mononuclear cells were used for TCR beta sequencing. Genomic DNA was extracted from the blood cell samples with the Qiagen DNeasy Blood Extraction Kit. In its sample, this clone was seen once. Its antigen specificity is not known. Qualities for individual bases were not recorded, and no much larger clone is one base off.

Library preparation used the immunoSEQ multiplex PCR assay. For the multiplex PCR, a mixture combining 60 forward primers for TCR Vbeta segments and 13 reverse primers for TCR Jbeta segments was used. Amplification of the CDR3 region of rearranged TCR beta genes was performed with a multiplex PCR assay on genomic DNA. The amplified TCR beta libraries were sequenced on the Illumina HiSeq System as 87-base-pair reads. The source study handled its data this way. A later analysis counted about 82 million unique TCR beta chains across the 550 to 750 repertoires, and about 10 million of these chains were shared by at least two donors. Raw reads were error-corrected and collapsed into unique sequences with a nearest-neighbor algorithm that merged closely related sequences to remove PCR and sequencing errors. To assign V, D and J gene segments, CDR3 sequences were aligned to IMGT reference sequences. For a sequence to be retained, a match of at least six nucleotides to both a V gene segment and a J gene segment was required. A rearrangement counted as productive if the CDR3 had no stop codons and remained in frame with V and J, and every other rearrangement counted as non-productive. Following IMGT convention, CDR3 was defined as the stretch from the second conserved V-encoded cysteine up to the conserved J-encoded phenylalanine. In an earlier analysis of roughly 610 of the donors, sequences lacking an unambiguous match to a single V gene segment were excluded. In an earlier analysis of 450 to 700 of the donors, V segments were called functional above 56.7% productive rearrangements and were called segregating when the between-donor standard deviation exceeded 5%. A statistical classification framework was built to diagnose cytomegalovirus status from the catalog of TCR beta chain sequences. A later analysis assigned V and J genes by comparing TCR nucleotide sequences with IMGT/GENE-DB human TR gene sequences. In a later analysis, CDR3 sequences and most-parsimonious VDJ recombination scenarios were assigned using the TCRdist pipeline. In a later analysis, each TCR beta chain was defined by its CDR3 amino acid sequence together with its V-gene family, and reads without a unique V-gene family were excluded. In a later analysis, 500 to 650 highly shared, low-generation-probability nucleotide sequences were removed to address suspected cross-contamination and a sequencing artifact. A later analysis calculated a clonal expansion index for each public chain from normalized within-repertoire ranks of inferred template counts. A later analysis computed generation probabilities with a VDJ recombination model fitted to out-of-frame rearrangements, and checked the results against IGoR. A later analysis scored TCR-TCR, TCR-HLA and TCR-CMV co-occurrence with hypergeometric tests, applying a repertoire-size bias correction to TCR pairs. False discovery rates were estimated in a later analysis by permuting HLA or CMV assignments 20 times. In a later analysis, co-occurring TCRs were grouped with DBSCAN, and TCRdist sequence similarity was added when clustering was performed within HLA-allele-positive subsets. Repertoires with fewer than 30,000 or more than 120,000 public chains were left out of co-occurrence clustering, as were roughly five repertoires with anomalous nucleotide sharing. TCRdb took this table from immuneACCESS and kept in-frame rearrangements with V and J called. Such tables lack part of the clones; where checked against another copy, unresolved V genes explain under half of the gap, and the rest is unexplained. Clone size and the V and J calls come from that table; the DNA yielded D and trimming. For this sample the table gives some 180,000 clones, of which 82% were detected only once. The ten largest clones add up to 1.5% to 1.7% of the sample.

The source is a man in his forties in good health and CMV-seronegative. The sequence joins TRBV9 to TRBJ1-6; TRBD1 fits 10 bases in the junction. Sequenced: PBMCs. The nucleotide sequence is given as TGTGCCAGCAGCTTCGGGACAGGGGCGACTTCACCCCTCCACTTT. Its translation reads: CASSFGTGATSPLHF.